The entry that follows covers one T cell receptor (beta chain) sequence. No cognate antigen has been identified for it. No base qualities exist here, and no much larger clone lies one base off it. This sample was included in a study of T-cell reconstitution after alpha-beta-depleted transplantation in children (dated by TCRdb to about 2016). Notes on the research overall: T-cell immune reconstitution after TCRalphabeta/CD19-depleted allogeneic hematopoietic cell transplantation in children was quantitatively tracked in the study by means of TCR repertoire profiling.

The study at large found these results: The frequencies of hyperexpanded clones fell over the following months, and after one year, T-cell counts and TCRbeta diversity were mostly attributed to newly produced T cells. About two months after transplant, the apparently early recovery of alphabetaT-cell counts reportedly depended on just several hundred clones that had expanded rapidly and came from non-depleted graft cells. In some patients, the high TCRbeta diversity seen at day 60 was put down to recipient T cells and intrathymic progenitors that had survived conditioning.

Libraries were prepared through PCR. The reads were generated on an Illumina HiSeq 2500. TCR library preparation used molecular barcoding, with unique molecular identifiers applied to normalize quantification of the TCRbeta repertoire. TCRdb itself trimmed the public reads at Q25 with fastp, ran MiXCR and retained productive beta chains. Rows are unified per CDR3 protein, each entry keeping the most common DNA and genes. The table for this sample lists about 980,000 distinct CDR3 sequences; about 29% of them were counted only once. The top ten constitute about 28% of the sample. Explained via the paper, the treatment or condition label denotes: allogeneic hematopoietic cell transplantation with graft depleted of TCRalphabeta T cells and CD19 B cells. The transplant recipients were children given TCRalphabeta/CD19-depleted allogeneic hematopoietic cell grafts. Sequencing was performed on PBMCs, mostly from graft donor cells, taken 360 days after TCRalphabeta/CD19-depleted stem cell transplant. The clonotype originates from a boy in the first two years of life who had a stem cell transplant for SCID, so the T cells may come from the graft donor.

The CDR3 reads CASSQDTGKPQHF. The bases are TGCGCCAGCAGCCAGGATACAGGGAAGCCCCAGCATTTT. The receptor chain draws on TRBV4-3 and TRBJ1-5, with TRBD1 as a weak D call on 6 bases. Taken from cysteine to phenylalanine, the CDR3 has 13 residues. This entry keeps only the CDR3 DNA: 39 bases, framed from base 1. The germline ends are 11 bases apart after V is trimmed by 3 bases and J by 8 bases. According to the germline V gene, CDR1 reads LGHNA and CDR2 reads YSLEER.